This T cell receptor beta chain was found in a study of T cell repertoires in cytomegalovirus infection. On the study more broadly: Well-studied HLA-B-restricted CMV epitopes were used in the study alongside recently identified HLA-C-restricted ones. Study-wide results and caveats: HLA-C-restricted CMV clonotypes gave the most frequent clonotype in two of eight donors.

TCRdb reprocessed the reads via MiXCR and lists one record per CDR3 protein. The sample shows 700,000 to 850,000 distinct CDR3 sequences, approximately 30% of them seen only once. V was cut by 0 bases and J by 0 bases, with 11 bases left in between. Germline-derived CDR1 and CDR2 are ENHRY and SYGVKD. There are 16 residues in the CDR3. For this clonotype: Its antigen remains unknown.

The sequencing here drew on cultured CD8+ T cells from PBMCs, taken from culture after CMV antigen stimulation. The gene calls are TRBV10-3 and TRBJ1-1, with D possibly TRBD1 on 6 matching bases. The receptor's source is a human donor in good health (CMV status not recorded). Some clones in this sample may be carry-over from other donors' samples. The CDR3 here is CAISESTGPVNTEAFF. Here the CDR3 DNA reads TGTGCCATCAGTGAGTCAACAGGGCCCGTGAACACTGAAGCTTTCTTT.